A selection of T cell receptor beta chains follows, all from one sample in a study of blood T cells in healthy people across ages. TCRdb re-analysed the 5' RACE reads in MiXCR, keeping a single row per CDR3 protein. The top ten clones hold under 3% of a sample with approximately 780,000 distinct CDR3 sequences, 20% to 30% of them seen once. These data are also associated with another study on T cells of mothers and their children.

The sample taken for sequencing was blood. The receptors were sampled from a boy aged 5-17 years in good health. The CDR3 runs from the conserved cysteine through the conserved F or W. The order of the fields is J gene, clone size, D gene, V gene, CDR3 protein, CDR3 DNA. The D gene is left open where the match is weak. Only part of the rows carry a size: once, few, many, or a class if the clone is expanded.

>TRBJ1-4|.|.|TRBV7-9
CASSSRQGSPLMYEKLFF
TGTGCCAGCAGCTCCAGGCAGGGATCCCCCTTAATGTATGAAAAACTGTTTTTT
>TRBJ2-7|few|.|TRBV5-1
CASSLVFGGEQYF
TGCGCCAGCAGCTTGGTGTTTGGCGGTGAGCAGTACTTC
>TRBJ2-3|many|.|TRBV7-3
CASSLRGSADTQYF
TGTGCCAGCAGCTTGAGGGGGTCCGCAGATACGCAGTATTTT
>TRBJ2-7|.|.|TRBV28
CASSPPGTVGFEQYF
TGTGCCAGCAGTCCTCCCGGGACTGTCGGTTTCGAGCAGTACTTC
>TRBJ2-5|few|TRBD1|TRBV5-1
CASSLGQGDRETQYF
TGCGCCAGCAGCTTGGGCCAGGGGGATAGAGAGACCCAGTACTTC
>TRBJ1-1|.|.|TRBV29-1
CSVPKNTEAFF
TGCAGCGTCCCCAAGAACACTGAAGCTTTCTTT
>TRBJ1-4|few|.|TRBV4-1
CASSRLGSSNEKLFF
TGCGCCAGCAGCCGCCTAGGATCCAGTAATGAAAAACTGTTTTTT
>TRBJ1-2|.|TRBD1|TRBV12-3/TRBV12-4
CASTPTGIYGYTF
TGTGCCAGCACCCCGACAGGGATCTATGGCTACACCTTC
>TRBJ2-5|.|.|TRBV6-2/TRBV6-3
CASTDSGETQYF
TGTGCCAGCACTGACTCGGGAGAGACCCAGTACTTC
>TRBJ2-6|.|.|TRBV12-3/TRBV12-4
CASSLGWLGANVLTF
TGTGCCAGCAGTTTAGGATGGCTCGGGGCCAACGTCCTGACTTTC
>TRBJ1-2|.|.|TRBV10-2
CASRDTHYGYTF
TGCGCCAGCAGGGACACACACTATGGCTACACCTTC
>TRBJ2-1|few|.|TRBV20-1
CSQGGGYSYNEQFF
TGCAGTCAGGGTGGGGGGTACTCCTACAATGAGCAGTTCTTC
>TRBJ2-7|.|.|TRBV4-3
CASSQVLLGGYEQYF
TGCGCCAGCAGCCAAGTGTTGTTGGGCGGGTACGAGCAGTACTTC
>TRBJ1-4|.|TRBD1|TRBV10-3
CVISQTGPPPRPYEKLFF
TGTGTCATCAGCCAGACAGGGCCACCGCCTAGACCTTATGAAAAACTGTTTTTT
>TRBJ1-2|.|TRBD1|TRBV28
CASSTGGKNGYTF
TGTGCCAGCAGTACAGGGGGCAAGAATGGCTACACCTTC
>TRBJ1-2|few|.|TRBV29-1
CSVRGAYYGYTF
TGCAGCGTTCGAGGCGCGTACTATGGCTACACCTTC
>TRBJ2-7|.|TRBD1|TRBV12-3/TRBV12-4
CASSPGQESSYEQYF
TGTGCCAGCAGTCCCGGACAGGAGAGCTCCTACGAGCAGTACTTC